The 30 T cell receptor beta chains given below trace back to one sample, sequenced in a study of T cells in Graves' hyperthyroidism and ophthalmopathy. Amplified regions were TCR beta CDR3 sequences from RNA transcripts. During a first-round RT-PCR of the TCR CDR3, the HTBI primer set was used. TCRdb ran MiXCR on the multiplex PCR reads and lists one entry per CDR3 protein. In the table there are about 640,000 distinct CDR3 sequences, roughly 14% of which are singletons. The sample taken for sequencing was blood. Every receptor here comes from a woman aged 45-65 years with Graves' ophthalmopathy.

This clonotype was picked up many times. The CDR3 nucleotides are TGTGCCAGCATCCCCGGGACAGATAGCGGAGAGAGCACAGATACGCAGTATTTT. This gives the protein CASIPGTDSGESTDTQYF. The rearrangement links TRBV2 to TRBJ2-3; possibly TRBD1 for D (7 bases). Trimming left V 7 bases short and J 0 bases short, with 23 bases between. The germline V gene has CDR1 SNHLY and CDR2 FYNNEI. This CDR3 has 18 amino acids.

This clonotype was observed a few times. The chain joins TRBV7-9 to TRBJ2-1; D tentatively fits TRBD1 or TRBD2 (5 bases each). V was shortened by 2 bases and J by 6 bases, with 8 bases between the two germline ends. CDR3 length: 13 amino acids. Germline CDR1 SEHNR, CDR2 FQNEAQ (reference sequence). CDR3: CASSLWDVNEQFF. The CDR3 nucleotides read TGTGCCAGCAGCTTATGGGACGTCAATGAGCAGTTCTTC.

There are many counts of this clonotype. The chain employs TRBV7-9 and TRBJ1-2; 7 nucleotides line up with TRBD1. V lost 6 bases to trimming and J lost 5 bases; unmatched junction nucleotides: 9. Germline lookup yields CDR1 SEHNR and CDR2 FQNEAQ (reference sequence). The CDR3 contains 14 residues. The CDR3 sequence is CASRHRGDGYGYTF. CDR3 DNA: TGTGCCAGCAGGCACAGGGGAGACGGGTATGGCTACACCTTC.

This clonotype was recorded many times. The rearrangement uses TRBV5-1 and TRBJ2-7; D perhaps matches TRBD1 (6 bases). The CDR3 sequence is 13 residues long. Trimming removed 3 bases from V and 2 bases from J, with 9 bases in between. CDR1 is SGHRS and CDR2 is YFSETQ in the germline V gene. The DNA for the CDR3 is TGCGCCAGCAGCTCGAACAGGGCCTACGAGCAGTACTTC. This translates into CASSSNRAYEQYF.

The chain has TRBV5-1 and TRBJ2-1, with 8 bases fitting TRBD2. Germline V gene data show CDR1 as SGHRS and CDR2 as YFSETQ. This CDR3 is 19 amino acids long. The ends lost 2 bases at V and 0 bases at J; junction bases unmatched: 13. The CDR3 here is CASSLPGTRTGSSYNEQFF. DNA for the CDR3: TGCGCCAGCAGCTTACCCGGGACTAGAACAGGGAGCTCCTACAATGAGCAGTTCTTC.

This rearrangement joins TRBV19 to TRBJ2-1; TRBD2 matches at 8 bases. Germline lookup yields CDR1 LNHDA and CDR2 SQIVND (reference sequence). Losses at the gene ends were 0 bases for V and 3 bases for J; bases not matched to a gene: 4. The CDR3 extends over 16 amino acids. For the CDR3, the DNA is TGTGCCAGTAGTATAGATATCGGGACTAGCTACAATGAGCAGTTCTTC. It codes for CASSIDIGTSYNEQFF.

This clonotype has a count of ten or more. This sequence joins TRBV5-1 and TRBJ2-1; 9 nucleotides match TRBD2. The V segment lost 4 bases and the J segment 8 bases; nucleotides outside the gene matches: 10. CDR1 is SGHRS and CDR2 is YFSETQ in the germline V gene. This CDR3 region has 15 residues. In DNA, the CDR3 is TGCGCCAGCAGCCCGGGACTAGCTACGGTAGATGAGCAGTTCTTC. It codes for CASSPGLATVDEQFF.

Comment on this clonotype: This may be a read error: a much more frequent sequence differs by one nucleotide. The chain joins TRBV5-4 to TRBJ2-1, with TRBD1 matching over 7 bases. This CDR3 region has 13 residues. The V and J ends lost 4 bases and 5 bases, in that order; junction bases with no gene match: 3. The germline V gene encodes CDR1 SGHNT and CDR2 YYREEE (reference sequence). The CDR3 sequence: CASSQGQNNEQFF. The CDR3 nucleotides are TGTGCCAGCAGCCAGGGACAGAACAATGAGCAGTTCTTC.

The CDR3 loop reads CASSLSRTSGQETQYF. The CDR3 DNA reads as TGTGCCAGCAGTCTGTCGCGGACTAGCGGCCAAGAGACCCAGTACTTC. The chain employs TRBV28 and TRBJ2-5, with TRBD2 identical over 10 bases. Germline CDR1 is MDHEN and CDR2 is SYDVKM. V shed 5 bases and J 1 base; nucleotides not matched to a gene: 7. CDR3 length equals 16 residues.

This clonotype was detected many times. The V and J genes are TRBV5-1 and TRBJ2-2, with 7 nucleotides matching TRBD1. The CDR3 runs 16 residues. Germline V gives CDR1 SGHRS, CDR2 YFSETQ. The V and J ends lost 4 bases and 6 bases, in that order; junction bases with no gene match: 12. CDR3 amino acids: CASSIQTGLYSGELFF. CDR3 nucleotides: TGCGCCAGCAGCATTCAGACAGGGCTTTACTCCGGGGAGCTGTTTTTT.

This clonotype came up many times. The gene calls are TRBV14 and TRBJ2-3, with 11 bases that match TRBD2. V gave up 2 bases and J gave up 8 bases; unmatched junction bases: 9. The CDR3 extends over 16 amino acids. Per the germline V gene, CDR1 is SGHDN and CDR2 is FVKESK. This CDR3 reads CASSQLLAGVGGTQYF. CDR3 nucleotide sequence: TGTGCCAGCAGCCAACTACTAGCGGGAGTTGGTGGTACGCAGTATTTT.

This clonotype was recorded once. The chain's CDR3 is CASGLRSNQPQHF. The CDR3 DNA reads as TGTGCCAGCGGGTTGAGAAGCAATCAGCCCCAGCATTTT. The chain joins TRBV6-2 or TRBV6-3 to TRBJ1-5; D not resolved. Germline values: CDR1 MNHEY, CDR2 SVGEGT. The CDR3 has 13 residues. Between the trimmed V and J ends, which lost 8 bases and 1 base, there was a span of 9 bases.

This clonotype was seen more than once but under ten times. The chain combines TRBV28 with TRBJ1-3, with D unresolved. Germline CDR1 MDHEN, CDR2 SYDVKM. This CDR3 spans 16 amino acids. Trimming took off 4 bases at V and 0 bases at J, with 13 bases between the two ends. CDR3 protein: CASSSSFGYSGNTIYF. CDR3 sequence (DNA): TGTGCCAGCAGTTCATCTTTTGGGTACTCTGGAAACACCATATATTTT.

This clonotype occurred a few times. The rearrangement joins TRBV7-3 to TRBJ2-7; 8 bases align to TRBD2. The germline V gene encodes CDR1 SGHTA and CDR2 FQGTGA. V gave up 3 bases and J gave up 0 bases; unmatched junction bases: 1. The length of the CDR3 is 14 residues. CDR3 in DNA: TGTGCCAGCAGCTTTAGCGGGGACTCCTACGAGCAGTACTTC. This encodes CASSFSGDSYEQYF.

This clonotype came up many times. This chain connects TRBV7-2 to TRBJ2-1; 11 positions agree with TRBD2. The J segment lost 4 bases and the V segment lost 5 bases, leaving 10 bases of the junction unmatched. Germline CDR1 and CDR2: SGHTA and FQGNSA. CDR3 length: 17 residues. The CDR3 nucleotides read TGTGCCAGCAGCCTTATCCCTAGCGGGAGGTCTTACAATGAGCAGTTCTTC. Residues: CASSLIPSGRSYNEQFF.

V usage is TRBV4-3 and J usage is TRBJ2-7; no firm D call. The CDR3 loop spans 17 amino acids. Trimming took 3 bases from V and 1 from J, leaving 19 bases between them. The V gene's germline CDR1 is LGHNA and CDR2 YSLEER. The CDR3 coding sequence is TGCGCCAGCAGCCAGAACCCCCTCATGGAAAATTCCTACGAGCAGTACTTC. Amino acids: CASSQNPLMENSYEQYF.

Many counts were recorded for this clonotype. The J gene is TRBJ2-7, the V gene TRBV7-9, with 10 bases lining up with TRBD2. J gave up 4 bases and V 5 bases, and 5 bases lay outside the gene matches. CDR3 size: 14 residues. The germline CDR1 and CDR2 sequences are SEHNR and FQNEAQ (reference sequence). CDR3 region: CASSTGTSEYEQYF. The CDR3 DNA reads as TGTGCCAGCAGCACCGGGACTAGCGAATACGAGCAGTACTTC.

This clonotype was seen a few times. V and J are TRBV5-5 and TRBJ1-5; D unclear. Germline assignment: CDR1 SGHKS and CDR2 YYEKEE (reference sequence). With 3 bases removed from V and 7 bases from J, the gap between germline ends came to 14 bases. The length of the CDR3 is 14 residues. The chain's CDR3 is CASSWTGSGQPQHF. The CDR3 nucleotides read TGTGCCAGCAGCTGGACGGGCTCCGGACAGCCCCAGCATTTT. The full variable domain, in which reference TRBV5-5 and TRBJ1-5 provide the parts outside the CDR3, is DAGVTQSPTHLIKTRGQQVTLRCSPISGHKSVSWYQQVLGQGPQFIFQYYEKEERGRGNFPDRFSARQFPNYSSELNVNALLLGDSALYLCASSWTGSGQPQHFGDGTRLSIL.

This chain joins TRBV30 and TRBJ2-4; 10 bases match TRBD1. Trimming cost V 1 base and J 3 bases; bases outside gene matches: 6. The germline CDR1 and CDR2 sequences are GTSNPN and SVGIG (reference sequence). This CDR3 region has 16 residues. As DNA, the CDR3 is TGTGCCTGGAGTGAGGACAGGGGGTTTAGCAAAAACATTCAGTACTTC. Encoded protein: CAWSEDRGFSKNIQYF.

This clonotype showed up many times. This chain links TRBV11-2 with TRBJ2-3, with 15 nucleotides matching TRBD2. After removal of 5 bases from V and 2 bases from J, the junction contained 11 bases not matched to a gene. CDR1 is SGHAT and CDR2 is FQNNGV in the germline V gene. This CDR3 region has 19 residues. The CDR3 DNA reads TGTGCCAGCAGCGCAGGACTAGCGGGAGGGCCATACCCCACAGATACGCAGTATTTT. This sequence encodes CASSAGLAGGPYPTDTQYF.

A few counts support this clonotype. This sequence joins TRBV18 and TRBJ2-4, with unresolved D. Per the germline V gene, CDR1 is KGHSH and CDR2 is LQKENI. The CDR3 contains 18 residues. V was pared by 5 bases and J by 0 bases, with 20 bases between. This CDR3 is CASSESWIAYPAKNIQYF. DNA for the CDR3: TGTGCCAGCTCAGAATCGTGGATAGCTTACCCAGCCAAAAACATTCAGTACTTC. Full variable domain (rest looked up from reference TRBV18 and TRBJ2-4): NAGVMQNPRHLVRRRGQEARLRCSPMKGHSHVYWYRQLPEEGLKFMVYLQKENIIDESGMPKERFSAEFPKEGPSILRIQQVVRGDSAAYFCASSESWIAYPAKNIQYFGAGTRLSVL.

This clonotype was seen at least ten times. The chain links TRBV20-1 to TRBJ1-1, with a possible D match to TRBD1 (6 bases). The length of the CDR3 is 15 residues. Germline V lookup: CDR1 DFQATT, CDR2 SNEGSKA (reference sequence). Deletions cut 5 bases from V and 2 bases from J, with 18 bases between. The DNA for the CDR3 is TGCAGTGCTGACGCAAGTACAGGGCTTAACACTGAAGCTTTCTTT. Encoded protein: CSADASTGLNTEAFF.

This chain joins TRBV7-3 and TRBJ2-2; 10 nucleotides match TRBD2. The CDR3 length is 14 residues. Losses at the gene ends were 4 bases for V and 5 bases for J; bases not matched to a gene: 1. CDR1 SGHTA and CDR2 FQGTGA come from the germline V gene. CDR3 amino acids: CASSSAGGTGELFF. The CDR3 nucleotides read TGTGCCAGCAGCTCAGCGGGAGGGACCGGGGAGCTGTTTTTT.

This clonotype was detected ten times or more. V usage is TRBV28 and J usage is TRBJ2-2; D may correspond to TRBD1 or TRBD2 (5 bases each). Trimming shortened V by 5 bases and J by 4 bases, and 14 bases separated the two germline ends. The CDR3 is 15 amino acids. The germline V gene encodes CDR1 MDHEN and CDR2 SYDVKM. CDR3 protein: CASSPLATATGELFF. DNA for the CDR3: TGTGCCAGCAGTCCCTTAGCGACAGCCACCGGGGAGCTGTTTTTT.

The V and J genes are TRBV5-1 and TRBJ2-3; 16 nucleotides agree with TRBD2. From germline, CDR1 is SGHRS and CDR2 YFSETQ. After removal of 7 bases from V and 0 bases from J, the junction contained 5 bases not matched to a gene. This CDR3 spans 17 amino acids. CDR3 protein: CASGWGLAGGSTDTQYF. For the CDR3, the DNA is TGCGCCAGCGGGTGGGGACTAGCGGGAGGGAGCACAGATACGCAGTATTTT.

This clonotype was seen at least ten times. This chain links TRBV7-9 with TRBJ2-3; D possibly corresponds to TRBD1 (5 bases). Germline CDR1 and CDR2: SEHNR and FQNEAQ (reference sequence). The CDR3 has 15 amino acids. V was clipped by 5 bases and J by 5 bases, with 17 bases between them. DNA of the CDR3: TGTGCCAGCAGCCAACCTCTTGGCAGGGAAGATACGCAGTATTTT. Residues: CASSQPLGREDTQYF.

This clonotype has ten or more counts. As DNA, the CDR3 is TGCGCCAGCAGCATCATTAGCGGGAGGGCCAAACATGAGCAGTTCTTC. Translating it yields CASSIISGRAKHEQFF. The chain joins TRBV5-1 to TRBJ2-1; 11 bases align to TRBD2. With V trimmed by 4 bases and J by 8 bases, 11 bases remained unmatched. This CDR3 region has 16 residues. Germline V CDR1 and CDR2: SGHRS, YFSETQ.

In this sample, this clonotype turned up many times. J is TRBJ2-7 and V is TRBV6-1; D remains unclear. The CDR3 spans 15 residues. CDR1 is MNHNS and CDR2 is SASEGT in the germline V gene. The V gene lost 0 bases and the J gene lost 3 bases, with 12 bases spanning the gap. CDR3 sequence reads: CASSEALVSGYEQYF. CDR3 nucleotides: TGTGCCAGCAGTGAAGCGTTGGTTTCCGGCTACGAGCAGTACTTC.

This clonotype showed up many times. The V and J genes are TRBV5-4 and TRBJ2-1; D is possibly TRBD1 or TRBD2 (7 bases each). Deletions cut 4 bases from V and 3 bases from J, with 17 bases between. The CDR3 is made up of 16 amino acids. The V gene's germline CDR1 is SGHNT and CDR2 YYREEE (reference sequence). The CDR3 is CASSPRGGQLYNEQFF. Here the CDR3 DNA reads TGTGCCAGCAGCCCCAGGGGGGGACAACTCTACAATGAGCAGTTCTTC. Complete variable domain (other parts from reference TRBV5-4 and TRBJ2-1): ETGVTQSPTHLIKTRGQQVTLRCSSQSGHNTVSWYQQALGQGPQFIFQYYREEENGRGNFPPRFSGLQFPNYSSELNVNALELDDSALYLCASSPRGGQLYNEQFFGPGTRLTVL.

This clonotype was seen repeatedly, ten times or more. The chain carries TRBV7-3 and TRBJ1-3, with no clear D. The V end was cut by 1 base, the J end by 0 bases, with 16 bases between. The CDR3 is made up of 18 amino acids. CDR1 and CDR2 (germline): SGHTA, FQGTGA. CDR3 loop: CASSLKKTPLTSGNTIYF. The CDR3 nucleotides read TGTGCCAGCAGCTTAAAGAAGACGCCGCTCACCTCTGGAAACACCATATATTTT.